The TCR beta chain under discussion was sequenced for a study of blood T cells in healthy people across ages. The sample holds many counts of this clonotype. The second PCR ran roughly 7 to 11 cycles with a sample-barcoded 5' primer and J-beta primers. TCRdb reprocessed the 5' RACE reads via MiXCR and lists one record per CDR3 protein. The sample contains about 290,000 distinct CDR3 sequences, around 30% of which appear only once. The germline V gene encodes CDR1 SGHRS and CDR2 YFSETQ. This CDR3 has 15 residues. J gave up 7 bases and V 4 bases, and 11 bases lay outside the gene matches. The V and J genes are TRBV5-1 and TRBJ2-1; TRBD2 agrees at 7 bases. The receptor's source is an older woman in good health. Input material: blood. The CDR3 DNA sequence: TGCGCCAGCAGCCCCCAGGGCGGGAGTGGAAATGAGCAGTTCTTC. This sequence encodes CASSPQGGSGNEQFF.